The 14 T cell receptor beta chains presented below share a single source sample, sequenced in a study of blood T cell repertoires in COVID-19. Sequenced by immunoSEQ multiplex PCR; TCRdb stores in-frame clones only, minus some. The sample contains roughly 250,000 clones, roughly 90% of which appear only once. The sequenced sample consisted of peripheral blood. These receptors came from a woman aged 40 to 55 who had recovered from COVID-19.

This chain uses TRBV4-1 with TRBJ1-1; D gene ambiguous. This CDR3 region has 16 residues. Germline CDR1 MGHRA, CDR2 YSYEKL. V was clipped by 4 bases and J by 1 base, with 16 bases between them. Written as DNA, the CDR3 is TGCGCCAGCAGCCTTCACCTACCGATACCGAACACTGAAGCTTTCTTT. Translating gives CASSLHLPIPNTEAFF.

The genes are TRBV6-2 or TRBV6-3 and TRBJ1-5, with TRBD1 matching over 7 bases. V shed 2 bases and J 0 bases; nucleotides not matched to a gene: 10. The germline CDR1 and CDR2 sequences are MNHEY and SVGEGT. This CDR3 is 18 amino acids long. The CDR3 DNA reads TGTGCCAGCAGTTACCGACAGGGATCCATCTATAGCAATCAGCCCCAGCATTTT. Its translation: CASSYRQGSIYSNQPQHF.

The genes are TRBV19 and TRBJ2-7, with D maybe TRBD2 (5 bases). CDR3 size: 15 residues. Per the germline V gene, CDR1 is LNHDA and CDR2 is SQIVND (reference sequence). V was pared by 5 bases and J by 4 bases, with 18 bases between. CDR3 protein: CASSYGLALHYEQYF. The CDR3 DNA is TGTGCCAGTAGTTACGGACTGGCCCTACATTACGAGCAGTACTTC.

The chain links TRBV19 to TRBJ2-3; tentatively, D is TRBD2 (5 bases). Germline CDR1 is LNHDA and CDR2 is SQIVND (reference sequence). The ends were cut back, 5 bases at V and 7 bases at J, with 13 bases in the middle. The CDR3 is made up of 13 amino acids. CDR3 DNA: TGTGCCAGTAGTCCCCGGGGATTTCATACGCAGTATTTT. It codes for CASSPRGFHTQYF.

The chain recombines TRBV7-9 with TRBJ1-2, with a weak D call TRBD1 (5 bases). The CDR3 has 15 residues. V shed 11 bases and J shed 0 bases, with 19 bases lying between them. The germline CDR1 and CDR2 sequences are SEHNR and FQNEAQ (reference sequence). The CDR3 sequence: CAGRDGRRTNYGYTF. The CDR3 DNA follows: TGTGCCGGGAGGGACGGCCGCCGTACTAACTATGGCTACACCTTC.

The chain is built from TRBV5-4 and TRBJ2-7, with TRBD1 matching over 7 bases. CDR1 and CDR2 from the germline V gene are SGHNT and YYREEE (reference sequence). Trimming took 3 bases from V and 7 from J; bases not matched to a gene: 13. The CDR3 is 15 amino acids. The CDR3 sequence: CASSYAGTALREQYF. The CDR3 coding sequence is TGTGCCAGCAGCTACGCAGGGACAGCTTTGCGGGAGCAGTACTTC.

The chain carries TRBV7-2 and TRBJ2-7; 10 bases match TRBD1. The CDR3 sequence is 14 residues long. The J segment lost 2 bases and the V segment lost 5 bases, leaving 3 bases of the junction unmatched. Germline lookup yields CDR1 SGHTA and CDR2 FQGNSA. This CDR3 is CASSLGQGAYEQYF. CDR3 nucleotides: TGTGCCAGCAGCCTAGGACAGGGGGCCTACGAGCAGTACTTC.

The chain couples TRBV7-9 to TRBJ1-3; maybe TRBD1 (5 bases). V gave up 5 bases and J gave up 0 bases, with 14 bases separating them. The CDR3 length is 16 residues. Looked up from germline, CDR1 is SEHNR and CDR2 is FQNEAQ (reference sequence). The CDR3, as DNA: TGTGCCAGCAGCCTCCTAGCGGGGGGCTCTGGAAACACCATATATTTT. Protein product: CASSLLAGGSGNTIYF.

The V and J genes are TRBV3-1 (or the pseudogene TRBV3-2) and TRBJ1-2; D perhaps matches TRBD1 (5 bases). The CDR3 length is 14 residues. The germline V gene encodes CDR1 LGHDT and CDR2 YNNKEL (reference sequence). Deletions cut 0 bases from V and 7 bases from J, with 12 bases between. CDR3 sequence (DNA): TGTGCCAGCAGCCAAGATGCAGGGTTACGTGGCTACACCTTC. Protein: CASSQDAGLRGYTF.

This clone was found once. The rearrangement joins TRBV28 to TRBJ2-7; 7 nucleotides match TRBD1. The germline CDR1 and CDR2 sequences are MDHEN and SYDVKM. Losses at the gene ends were 6 bases for V and 0 bases for J; bases not matched to a gene: 8. This CDR3 has 15 residues. The CDR3 region has the DNA TGTGCCAGCAGGTCCGGGACAGAGTACTCCTACGAGCAGTACTTC. Translated, it gives CASRSGTEYSYEQYF.

V and J are TRBV5-4 and TRBJ2-7, with D maybe TRBD2 (6 bases). Germline CDR1 reads SGHNT; CDR2 reads YYREEE (reference sequence). The CDR3 runs to 15 residues. Trimming took off 3 bases at V and 5 bases at J, with 18 bases between the two ends. Here the CDR3 DNA reads TGTGCCAGCAGCTCTACGCAGCGGGTGGTAGACGAGCAGTACTTC. Protein product: CASSSTQRVVDEQYF.

By sample share, this clone is medium-sized. The chain couples TRBV29-1 to TRBJ2-2, with a tentative D call TRBD2 (6 bases). The V and J ends lost 1 base and 4 bases respectively, with 7 bases between them. This CDR3 contains 13 residues. Germline CDR1 and CDR2: SQVTM and ANQGSEA. The CDR3 sequence: CSVEVGSTGELFF. The CDR3 DNA reads as TGCAGCGTTGAAGTCGGGAGCACCGGGGAGCTGTTTTTT.

V and J are TRBV4-1 and TRBJ1-1; D gene uncertain. The germline CDR1 and CDR2 sequences are MGHRA and YSYEKL. The V end was cut by 4 bases, the J end by 4 bases, with 10 bases between. The CDR3 covers 13 residues. The CDR3 region has the DNA TGCGCCAGCAGCCCGAGGACTAGCACTGAAGCTTTCTTT. Its protein product is CASSPRTSTEAFF.

This clone was seen once. CDR3 bases: TGTGCCAGCAGCCACAGGGGGTATAACAATGAGCAGTTCTTC. It translates to CASSHRGYNNEQFF. The gene calls are TRBV27 and TRBJ2-1, with 8 positions matching TRBD1. This CDR3 comprises 14 residues. V was clipped by 6 bases and J by 5 bases; unmatched bases: 6. Germline loops: CDR1 MNHEY, CDR2 SMNVEV (reference sequence).